This TCR beta chain was sequenced in a study of T cell responses to AZD1222 COVID-19 vaccine (dated by TCRdb to the early 2020s). General notes on the study: Because spike-specific TCR depth and breadth did not differ between the two schedules, AZD1222 recipients who got a second dose at roughly 4 weeks were pooled with those who got a second dose at roughly 12 weeks. A total of 233 trial participants underwent TCR sequencing, of whom roughly 210 received two doses of AZD1222 and about 25 received two doses of the MenACWY control vaccine. Enrollment into the trials was organized by age into subgroups of 18-55, 56-69 and 70-plus years, and those subgroups contained about 150, 27 and 61 TCR-sequenced participants, respectively. General study outcomes and caveats: The vaccine-associated CD4 TCRs covered the entire spike protein, and the dominant responses fell in regions 160-218 and 743-854. Epitopes outside the regions mutated in the B.1.351 and B.1.1.7 variants were reportedly recognized by nearly half of the unique spike-specific TCRs. Participants were mostly white British and included more females than males, and it was suggested by the authors that clonal diversity may have been underestimated. No day 14 peak-response samples were available, so repertoires were characterized only after the peak T cell response. After two AZD1222 doses, both the breadth and the depth of spike-specific TCRs were significantly higher than at day 0 and than in MenACWY recipients. Conclusions about previously exposed vaccinees are limited, since just 5 to 7 AZD1222 recipients were seropositive for SARS-CoV-2 at baseline. In the small 56-69-year group, the increase in depth fell short of significance, most likely because of low power.

Concerning this clone: Its antigen remains undetermined. Per-nucleotide qualities are absent, and no much larger clonotype sits a single base away.

Unmatched junction bases come to 8, with V trimmed by 5 bases and J by 7 bases. From cysteine to phenylalanine, the CDR3 is 14 amino acids long. Only CDR3 DNA remains: 42 bases, in frame from the first base. The germline V gene yields MDHEN for CDR1 and SYDVKM for CDR2. The CDR3 regions of human TCRbeta chains were subjected to immunosequencing. Per the source publication's procedure: Repertoire TCRs were checked for matches against a reference library of SARS-CoV-2-specific TCRs that had been generated using the MIRA antigen-specificity platform. Breadth was defined as the fraction of unique TCRs that were SARS-CoV-2-associated, and depth was defined as the fraction of total T cells that were SARS-CoV-2-associated. Using the MIRA data, each spike-specific TCR was mapped to the spike region that the TCR reacts to and placed in a CD4 or CD8 class. Log10-transformed breadth and depth values were compared by one-way ANOVA with Sidak's multiple comparisons tests. This is the immuneACCESS table as TCRdb keeps it, with only in-frame sequences that have V and J called. A part of the clones is gone; compared with another copy, unresolved V genes explain less than half, and the rest is unexplained. D and trimming were read from the DNA, whereas the V and J calls and clone size are those reported in that table. Counted in this sample were around 100,000 clones; about 90% of them appeared once. The ten largest clones represent under 2% of the sample.

Taken with the paper, the label for time point translates to: baseline before first vaccination. Samples from vaccinated people were obtained from the UK trials COV001 and COV002, which included a single-blind randomized controlled phase 2/3 trial of AZD1222 (ChAdOx1 nCoV-19) in healthy adults. For TCRbeta chain sequencing, PBMC samples from trial participants were taken at day 0 and at day 28 after the second dose. The sequencing here drew on peripheral blood, taken on day 0 of AZD1222 vaccination. In this chain, TRBV28 is recombined with TRBJ2-1; 7 nucleotides in the junction match TRBD2. This TCR was sampled from an adult in good health. In nucleotide form, the sequence is TGTGCCAGCAGTCCCGGGACTACGAAAAATGAGCAGTTCTTC. It encodes CASSPGTTKNEQFF. Reference TRBV28 and TRBJ2-1 genes cover what lies past the CDR3, so the full variable domain is DVKVTQSSRYLVKRTGEKVFLECVQDMDHENMFWYRQDPGLGLRLIYFSYDVKMKEKGDIPEGYSVSREKKERFSLILESASTNQTSMYLCASSPGTTKNEQFFGPGTRLTVL.